The present TCR beta chain was sequenced within a study of blood T cell repertoires in COVID-19. The wider study: The samples span acute and convalescent COVID-19 from the United States, Italy and Spain.

This clone appeared a few times. The assay was immunoSEQ multiplex PCR, and TCRdb's table has in-frame clones only and misses some. The table lists under 120,000 clones, around 66% of them singletons. The V and J ends lost 5 bases and 0 bases, in that order; junction bases with no gene match: 6. This CDR3 has 14 residues. Germline V gene lookup returns CDR1 SQVTM and CDR2 ANQGSEA. The sequencing sample was made of peripheral blood. The genes are TRBV29-1 and TRBJ1-1; 7 bases align to TRBD1. The receptor's source is a man older than 75 with acute or convalescent COVID-19. In DNA form, the CDR3 reads TGCAGCGTTAGGGACAGACAAATGAACACTGAAGCTTTCTTT. Translating gives CSVRDRQMNTEAFF.